This TCR beta chain was identified during a study of blood T cells in healthy people across ages. General observations from the study: Age showed a roughly linear inverse relationship with TCR beta diversity per million T cells. Both naive CD4+ cell counts and diversity were greater in long-lived donors than in aged donors.

PCR was performed a second time for about 7 to 11 cycles using a sample-barcoded 5' primer and a J-beta primer mix. Every cDNA was tagged by a template-switch adaptor with 12 random nucleotides. TCRdb analysed the 5' RACE reads with MiXCR anew, one entry per CDR3 protein. The repertoire holds 1 million to 1.2 million distinct CDR3 sequences, with roughly two fifths as singletons. Comments on this clonotype: Its target is not known.

Material for sequencing was blood. This clonotype originated in a man in his late teens or twenties in good health.

In DNA form, the CDR3 reads TGCGCCAGCAGCTTGGGCAACCGGGCCAATGAGCAGTACTTC. Translation: CASSLGNRANEQYF. The genes are TRBV5-1 and TRBJ2-7; no clear D. Germline CDR1 reads SGHRS; CDR2 reads YFSETQ. V lost 0 bases to trimming and J lost 7 bases, with 14 bases between them. The CDR3 runs 14 residues.